This is a list of T cell receptor beta chains from one sample in a study of OX40 agonist ivuxolimab in advanced cancers. TCRdb keeps only in-frame clones here, not all; method: immunoSEQ multiplex PCR. The data contain more than 70,000 clones, about 91% of them singletons. The material sequenced was CD4+ or CD8+ T cells sorted from blood, taken in a trial of the OX40 agonist ivuxolimab. The receptors originated from an adult with an advanced solid tumor such as melanoma, head and neck, liver or kidney cancer. The CDR3 runs from the conserved cysteine through the conserved F or W. A D gene is named only where the DNA matches it firmly. The size of a clone is reported for some rows only, either as once, few or many, or as a class for expanded clones.

abundance | len | d_gene | j_gene | v_gene | CDR3nt | CDR3aa
- | 14 | - | TRBJ1-1 | TRBV6-1 | TGTGCCAGCACCACAAGACCGTTGAACACTGAAGCTTTCTTT | CASTTRPLNTEAFF
- | 15 | - | TRBJ1-1 | TRBV2 | TGTGCCAGCAGCACGCTGAAAACAGGGAGCGCTGAAGCTTTCTTT | CASSTLKTGSAEAFF
once | 17 | - | TRBJ1-2 | TRBV5-4 | TGTGCCAGCAGCGCTGGGGTGACTGTGGAAGTCAGCTATGGCTACACCTTC | CASSAGVTVEVSYGYTF
once | 18 | TRBD1 | TRBJ1-4 | TRBV28 | TGTGCCAGCAGCCCCTTGGCCTTACGGGACAGGGGTTCCGAAAAACTGTTTTTT | CASSPLALRDRGSEKLFF
- | 13 | - | TRBJ2-5 | TRBV11-3 | TGTGCCAGCAGTTGGACTGTTTCGGGGACCCAGTACTTC | CASSWTVSGTQYF
- | 14 | - | TRBJ2-2 | TRBV4-1 | TGCGCCAGCAGCCATCGGGCTTACACCGGGGAGCTGTTTTTT | CASSHRAYTGELFF
- | 14 | - | TRBJ1-5 | TRBV28 | TGTGCCAGCAGCTGGCGACAGCCGGATCAGCCCCAGCATTTT | CASSWRQPDQPQHF
- | 14 | TRBD1 | TRBJ1-5 | TRBV2 | TGTGCCAGCAACGCAGGGGGCTCAAATCAGCCCCAGCATTTT | CASNAGGSNQPQHF
few | 15 | TRBD1 | TRBJ1-5 | TRBV5-1 | TGCGCCAGCAGCATCGATGGACAGGGAGTTCAGCCCCAGCATTTT | CASSIDGQGVQPQHF
- | 13 | - | TRBJ1-2 | TRBV5-1 | TGCGCCAGCAGCTTCGGGTCCGACTATGGCTACACCTTC | CASSFGSDYGYTF
- | 14 | TRBD1 | TRBJ2-7 | TRBV5-1 | TGCGCCAGCAAGGGCCCAGGGGGATGGAACGAGCAGTACTTC | CASKGPGGWNEQYF
- | 13 | - | TRBJ1-3 | TRBV4-2 | TGTGCCAGCAGCCAAGATTTTGAAAACACCATATATTTT | CASSQDFENTIYF
- | 17 | - | TRBJ1-5 | TRBV13 | TGTGCCAGCAGCTTATCTGGGGCGGCAGGGCCGTCTCAGCCCCAGCATTTT | CASSLSGAAGPSQPQHF
once | 15 | - | TRBJ1-3 | TRBV5-1 | TGCGCCAGCCGCGATTTACTCTCGTCCGGAAACACCATATATTTT | CASRDLLSSGNTIYF
- | 16 | TRBD1 | TRBJ1-1 | TRBV5-4 | TGTGCCAGCAGCCTCCCAGGGGGGGCCATTAACACTGAAGCTTTCTTT | CASSLPGGAINTEAFF